The clone carrying this T cell receptor beta chain was seen ten or more times. Its antigen is currently unknown. Time point described: newly diagnosed GD, antithyroid drugs for less than 3 months. Extracted RNA from PBMCs served as the source of the TCR library. For TCR beta, libraries came from iRepertoire HTBI primers and Arm-PCR of CDR3 regions. TCRdb redid the calling of the multiplex PCR reads with MiXCR, one entry per CDR3 protein. This sample has roughly 440,000 distinct CDR3 sequences, with roughly 17% found just once. This specimen belongs to a study of regulatory T cells in long-lasting Graves disease. Study-level points and caveats: Persistent Graves' patients showed a TCR diversity that was lower than that of newly diagnosed ones.

Per the germline V gene, CDR1 is MNHNS and CDR2 is SASEGT. The CDR3 is made up of 16 amino acids. The J segment lost 9 bases and the V segment lost 0 bases, leaving 10 bases of the junction unmatched. The data also belong to a second study, concerning T cells in Graves' hyperthyroidism and ophthalmopathy.

The V call is TRBV6-1, the J call TRBJ2-5; 10 bases are a match to TRBD1. This receptor was identified in a woman under 30 with Graves disease. This sample comprised peripheral blood mononuclear cells (PBMCs), obtained at new diagnosis, from a patient treated with antithyroid drugs. CDR3 residues: CASSEARLGQGGAQYF. CDR3 nucleotide sequence: TGTGCCAGCAGTGAAGCGCGTCTCGGACAGGGGGGGGCCCAGTACTTC.